These T cell receptor beta chains were read from a single sample in a study of blood T cell repertoires in COVID-19. Data came from immunoSEQ multiplex PCR; TCRdb stores just in-frame clones and leaves some out. The table has approximately 170,000 clones, 65% to 90% seen once; the top ten hold about 9.7%. Sample: peripheral blood. The receptors stem from a man between 45 and 60 years old with active or convalescent COVID-19. CDR3s include the opening cysteine and the closing phenylalanine or tryptophan. D genes are given only for firm matches. Clone size appears in some rows only: once, few, many, or a class for an expanded clone.

cdr3_aa,cdr3_nt,j_call,clone_size,d_call,cdr3_length,v_call
CASSNDSDNSPLHF,TGTGCCAGCAGCAACGACAGCGACAATTCACCCCTCCACTTT,TRBJ1-6,.,.,14,TRBV21-1
CASSEARGALNTEAFF,TGTGCCAGCAGTGAAGCCAGGGGGGCTTTGAACACTGAAGCTTTCTTT,TRBJ1-1,.,TRBD1,16,TRBV2
CASSKDYKETQYF,TGTGCCAGCAGTAAAGACTATAAAGAGACCCAGTACTTC,TRBJ2-5,.,.,13,TRBV2
CASSVSPGQGQETQYF,TGTGCCAGCAGCGTATCGCCGGGACAGGGGCAAGAGACCCAGTACTTC,TRBJ2-5,.,TRBD1,16,TRBV5-5
CASRRDRDNSPLHF,TGTGCCAGCAGGAGAGACAGGGATAATTCACCCCTCCACTTT,TRBJ1-6,.,TRBD1,14,TRBV2
CATSEGEANEKLFF,TGTGCCACCAGTGAGGGGGAGGCTAATGAAAAACTGTTTTTT,TRBJ1-4,.,.,14,TRBV24-1
CASSLGTGQQETQYF,TGTGCCAGCAGCTTGGGGACAGGGCAACAAGAGACCCAGTACTTC,TRBJ2-5,.,TRBD1,15,TRBV7-9
CASSEGPADTQYF,TGTGCCAGCAGTGAGGGGCCCGCAGATACGCAGTATTTT,TRBJ2-3,.,.,13,TRBV6-4
CASSNSGRALSAETQYF,TGTGCCAGTAGTAATAGCGGGAGGGCGCTCAGCGCGGAGACCCAGTACTTC,TRBJ2-5,.,TRBD2,17,TRBV19
CSVEGLAATDTQYF,TGCAGCGTTGAAGGGCTAGCGGCAACAGATACGCAGTATTTT,TRBJ2-3,.,TRBD2,14,TRBV29-1
CASSKGRNTGELFF,TGTGCCAGCAGCAAAGGGAGGAACACCGGGGAGCTGTTTTTT,TRBJ2-2,.,.,14,TRBV21-1
CASSWDSYSNQPQHF,TGTGCCAGCAGCTGGGACAGTTATAGCAATCAGCCCCAGCATTTT,TRBJ1-5,.,TRBD1,15,TRBV7-2
CASTGTRGGPERNTIYF,TGTGCCAGCACGGGGACAAGGGGGGGTCCCGAGAGAAACACCATATATTTT,TRBJ1-3,.,.,17,TRBV2
CASSEPSGTGFLDSPLHF,TGTGCCAGCAGTGAACCCTCTGGGACAGGGTTTTTGGATTCACCCCTCCACTTT,TRBJ1-6,.,TRBD1,18,TRBV6-1
CASSLSEGTSGNTIYF,TGTGCCAGCAGCTTAAGTGAAGGGACTTCTGGAAACACCATATATTTT,TRBJ1-3,.,.,16,TRBV7-2
CAWTPTGDLLGNEKLFF,TGTGCCTGGACCCCGACGGGGGACCTATTGGGTAATGAAAAACTGTTTTTT,TRBJ1-4,.,.,17,TRBV30
CASSPPVLYEQYF,TGTGCCAGCAGCCCACCAGTCCTGTACGAGCAGTACTTC,TRBJ2-7,.,.,13,TRBV28
CASSLLAGGMDTQYF,TGTGCCAGCAGCCTCCTAGCGGGAGGAATGGATACGCAGTATTTT,TRBJ2-3,.,TRBD2,15,TRBV14
CASSFIGGLAGGKNTGELFF,TGCGCCAGCAGCTTTATAGGTGGACTAGCGGGAGGAAAGAACACCGGGGAGCTGTTTTTT,TRBJ2-2,.,TRBD2,20,TRBV5-1
CASSTTGTVNTEAFF,TGTGCCAGCTCAACCACCGGGACAGTGAACACTGAAGCTTTCTTT,TRBJ1-1,once,TRBD1,15,TRBV18
CATGQFEKLFF,TGTGCCACAGGACAGTTTGAAAAACTGTTTTTT,TRBJ1-4,.,.,11,TRBV15
CASSLLRGASGTQYF,TGTGCCAGCAGCTTATTACGGGGGGCGTCCGGGACCCAGTACTTC,TRBJ2-5,.,.,15,TRBV7-2
CASSPGLAGMGDTQYF,TGTGCCAGCTCACCGGGACTAGCGGGGATGGGAGATACGCAGTATTTT,TRBJ2-3,many,TRBD2,16,TRBV18
CSLETTSGSDTQYF,TGCAGCCTCGAGACCACTAGTGGATCAGATACGCAGTATTTT,TRBJ2-3,.,.,14,TRBV29-1
CASSLRTGTDTQYF,TGCGCCAGCAGCCTACGGACAGGGACAGATACGCAGTATTTT,TRBJ2-3,.,TRBD1,14,TRBV5-1
CASSGQKMNTEAFF,TGCGCCAGCAGTGGTCAGAAAATGAACACTGAAGCTTTCTTT,TRBJ1-1,.,.,14,TRBV10-1
CASSYRDRASGNTIYF,TGTGCCAGCAGTTACCGGGACAGGGCCTCTGGAAACACCATATATTTT,TRBJ1-3,.,TRBD1,16,TRBV6-5
CASIRDRDNEQFF,TGTGCCAGCATTCGGGATAGAGACAATGAGCAGTTCTTC,TRBJ2-1,.,.,13,TRBV28
CASSQYGHENNEQFF,TGTGCCAGCAGTCAATATGGACATGAGAACAATGAGCAGTTCTTC,TRBJ2-1,.,.,15,TRBV3-1/TRBV3-2
CASSQENSHTEAFF,TGCGCCAGCAGCCAAGAAAACAGCCACACTGAAGCTTTCTTT,TRBJ1-1,few,.,14,TRBV4-1
CASSDGRGSTDTQYF,TGTGCCAGCAGTGACGGACGGGGTAGCACAGATACGCAGTATTTT,TRBJ2-3,.,.,15,TRBV25-1
CATSGELAGGAREQFF,TGTGCCACCAGTGGCGAACTAGCGGGAGGAGCAAGGGAGCAGTTCTTC,TRBJ2-1,.,TRBD2,16,TRBV24-1
CASRGGSGPYEQYF,TGTGCCAGCCGGGGGGGTAGCGGTCCATACGAGCAGTACTTC,TRBJ2-7,once,TRBD2,14,TRBV27
CASSLRTGSYNEQFF,TGCGCCAGCAGCTTGCGGACGGGGTCCTACAATGAGCAGTTCTTC,TRBJ2-1,once,.,15,TRBV5-1
CATVDSSNQPQHF,TGTGCCACCGTTGACTCGAGCAATCAGCCCCAGCATTTT,TRBJ1-5,.,.,13,TRBV6-5
CASSPGLAGGRRQFF,TGTGCCAGCAGTCCGGGACTAGCGGGAGGCCGGAGGCAGTTCTTC,TRBJ2-1,.,TRBD2,15,TRBV6-2/TRBV6-3
CASSQAVGSSYNEQFF,TGTGCCAGCAGCCAGGCGGTAGGAAGCTCCTACAATGAGCAGTTCTTC,TRBJ2-1,.,.,16,TRBV4-2
CASSSLTAGRSQPQHF,TGTGCCAGCAGCAGTCTTACGGCGGGCAGAAGTCAGCCCCAGCATTTT,TRBJ1-5,.,.,16,TRBV7-2
CASILGTGYGYTF,TGTGCCAGCATCTTGGGGACAGGATATGGCTACACCTTC,TRBJ1-2,.,TRBD1,13,TRBV6-5
CATSRDLIGDTIYF,TGTGCCACCAGCAGAGATCTAATAGGGGACACCATATATTTT,TRBJ1-3,.,.,14,TRBV15
CASSRTGLNTEAFF,TGTGCCAGCAGCCGGACAGGACTGAACACTGAAGCTTTCTTT,TRBJ1-1,.,TRBD1,14,TRBV6-6
CASSFVPGLGYEQYF,TGTGCCAGTAGTTTCGTCCCGGGACTTGGCTACGAGCAGTACTTC,TRBJ2-7,.,.,15,TRBV19
CASSQFSGQGPNQPQHF,TGTGCCAGCAGCCAATTTTCTGGACAGGGGCCCAATCAGCCCCAGCATTTT,TRBJ1-5,.,TRBD1,17,TRBV3-1/TRBV3-2
CASRAGSNQPQHF,TGTGCCAGCAGGGCGGGGAGCAATCAGCCCCAGCATTTT,TRBJ1-5,.,.,13,TRBV27
CASSYSRDWRSDTQYF,TGTGCCAGCAGTTACTCGAGGGACTGGAGGTCGGATACGCAGTATTTT,TRBJ2-3,few,.,16,TRBV6-6
CASSWGTSGRAGTDTQYF,TGCGCCAGCAGCTGGGGGACTAGCGGGAGGGCCGGCACAGATACGCAGTATTTT,TRBJ2-3,.,TRBD2,18,TRBV5-1
CASSSGTSGNTGELFF,TGTGCCAGCAGTTCCGGGACTAGCGGGAACACCGGGGAGCTGTTTTTT,TRBJ2-2,.,TRBD2,16,TRBV6-5
CASNRVPDSPILETQYF,TGTGCCAGCAACAGGGTTCCGGACTCCCCTATCCTCGAGACCCAGTACTTC,TRBJ2-5,once,.,17,TRBV28
CASSERSGEAFF,TGTGCCAGCAGTGAAAGGAGTGGTGAAGCTTTCTTT,TRBJ1-1,.,.,12,TRBV2
CASSFSLTGEVTEAFF,TGTGCCAGCAGTTTCTCCCTAACAGGGGAGGTCACTGAAGCTTTCTTT,TRBJ1-1,.,TRBD1,16,TRBV28